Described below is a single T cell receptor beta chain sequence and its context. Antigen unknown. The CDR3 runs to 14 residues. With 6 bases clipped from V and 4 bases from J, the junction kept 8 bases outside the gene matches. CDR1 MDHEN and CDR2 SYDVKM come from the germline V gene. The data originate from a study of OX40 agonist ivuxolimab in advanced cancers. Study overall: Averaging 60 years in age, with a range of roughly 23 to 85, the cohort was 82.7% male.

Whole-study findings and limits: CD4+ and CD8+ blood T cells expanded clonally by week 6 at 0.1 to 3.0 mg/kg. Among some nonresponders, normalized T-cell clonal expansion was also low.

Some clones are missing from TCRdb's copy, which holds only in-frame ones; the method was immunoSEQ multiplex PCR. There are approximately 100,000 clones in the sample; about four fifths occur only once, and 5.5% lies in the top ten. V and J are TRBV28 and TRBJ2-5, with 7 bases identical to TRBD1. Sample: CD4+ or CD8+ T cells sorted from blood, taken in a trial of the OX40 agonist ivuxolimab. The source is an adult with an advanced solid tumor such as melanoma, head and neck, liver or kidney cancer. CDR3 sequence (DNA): TGTGCCAGCAGGCAATCACAGGGGCGAGAGACCCAGTACTTC. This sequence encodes CASRQSQGRETQYF.